The clone carrying this T cell receptor (beta chain) has just a few counts. Profiled with immunoSEQ multiplex PCR; TCRdb holds only in-frame clones, not every one. The sample lists tens of thousands of clones, over 80% occurring once. There are 18 residues in the CDR3. The V and J ends lost 0 bases and 5 bases respectively, with 17 bases between them. CDR1 is LGHNA and CDR2 is YSLEER in the germline V gene. This sample stems from a study of blood T cell repertoires in COVID-19. Study as a whole: The samples span acute and convalescent COVID-19 from the United States, Italy and Spain.

Sample: peripheral blood. The V call is TRBV4-3, the J call TRBJ1-6; no definite D call. This TCR came from a human donor in a cohort sampled during active COVID-19. CDR3 amino acids: CASSQELVAVLNNSPLHF. The CDR3 DNA follows: TGCGCCAGCAGCCAAGAGTTAGTAGCAGTTTTAAATAATTCACCCCTCCACTTT.